Listed below are T cell receptor beta chains from one sample, sequenced in a study of T cell responses to AZD1222 COVID-19 vaccine. Sequencing was performed with immunoSEQ multiplex PCR; in TCRdb, only in-frame clones are kept and a portion is missing. Among 110,000 or so clones listed, over 85% were seen once. This specimen was peripheral blood, taken on day 0 of MenACWY control vaccination. These receptors all come from an adult in good health. Each CDR3 is given with its conserved first and last residue. D genes are given only for firm matches. Only part of the rows carry a size: once, few, many, or a class if the clone is expanded.

DNA: TGTGCTAGTGGTTTGGTAAAGGGGGCCCCTCCCTACTTC; CDR3: CASGLVKGAPPYF; V: TRBV12-5; D: TRBD1; J: TRBJ2-7; size: .
DNA: TGTGCCAGCAGCTTAGGACAGCTCCTAAATCAGCCCCAGCATTTT; CDR3: CASSLGQLLNQPQHF; V: TRBV5-6; D: .; J: TRBJ1-5; size: .
DNA: TGTGCCAGCAATCGACAGATGAACACTGAAGCTTTCTTT; CDR3: CASNRQMNTEAFF; V: TRBV11-1; D: .; J: TRBJ1-1; size: .
DNA: TGCGCCAGCAGCTTGGGACAGCCGACAGATACGCAGTATTTT; CDR3: CASSLGQPTDTQYF; V: TRBV5-1; D: .; J: TRBJ2-3; size: .
DNA: TGTGCCAGCAGTTTCTGGCAGGGTGGAGAGACCCAGTACTTC; CDR3: CASSFWQGGETQYF; V: TRBV27; D: .; J: TRBJ2-5; size: .
DNA: TGTGCCAGTACCGTCTCCGGGGCCAGCTCACCCCTCCACTTT; CDR3: CASTVSGASSPLHF; V: TRBV19; D: .; J: TRBJ1-6; size: once
DNA: TGTGCCAGCAGTTTATCCCTCCTCCCGACAGTCTCCTACGAGCAGTACTTC; CDR3: CASSLSLLPTVSYEQYF; V: TRBV27; D: .; J: TRBJ2-7; size: once
DNA: TGTGCCAGCAGTACGACAGGGCAAGGGACCATTCAGTACTTC; CDR3: CASSTTGQGTIQYF; V: TRBV27; D: TRBD1; J: TRBJ2-4; size: .
DNA: TGTGCCAGCAGCACTCACTTGAACACTGAAGCTTTCTTT; CDR3: CASSTHLNTEAFF; V: TRBV11-1; D: .; J: TRBJ1-1; size: .
DNA: TGTGCCAGCAGCCCGGGGGGGAACAATCAGCCCCAGCATTTT; CDR3: CASSPGGNNQPQHF; V: TRBV9; D: .; J: TRBJ1-5; size: .
DNA: TGTGCCAGTAGTATCACAGGGGGCCCGTACAATGAGCAGTTCTTC; CDR3: CASSITGGPYNEQFF; V: TRBV19; D: TRBD1; J: TRBJ2-1; size: .
DNA: TGTGCCAGCAGCTTAGGGCGGGCGGTAGTATCCTACAATGAGCAGTTCTTC; CDR3: CASSLGRAVVSYNEQFF; V: TRBV7-8; D: .; J: TRBJ2-1; size: .
DNA: TGTGCCAGTAGCCCTGGGACAGTTGGGCAAGAGACCCAGTACTTC; CDR3: CASSPGTVGQETQYF; V: TRBV19; D: TRBD1; J: TRBJ2-5; size: .
DNA: TGTGCCAGCAGCTTGGACGGTAATTCACCCCTCCACTTT; CDR3: CASSLDGNSPLHF; V: TRBV5-4; D: .; J: TRBJ1-6; size: .
DNA: TGTGCCAGCAGTTTAAACAGTTGGAACACTGAAGCTTTCTTT; CDR3: CASSLNSWNTEAFF; V: TRBV27; D: .; J: TRBJ1-1; size: .
DNA: TGCGCCAGCAGCTCAAGGACAGGGGGAACGCTCAATCAGCCCCAGCATTTT; CDR3: CASSSRTGGTLNQPQHF; V: TRBV4-1; D: TRBD1; J: TRBJ1-5; size: .
DNA: TGCGCCAGCAGTGGAACGGCCCAAGAGACCCAGTACTTC; CDR3: CASSGTAQETQYF; V: TRBV10-2; D: .; J: TRBJ2-5; size: .
DNA: TGTGCCAGCAGTGTTCCACTAGCGAGAGTTAATGAGCAGTTCTTC; CDR3: CASSVPLARVNEQFF; V: TRBV2; D: TRBD2; J: TRBJ2-1; size: .
DNA: TGTGCCAGCAGCGGACCGGGACCCGGGACTTATGGCTACACCTTC; CDR3: CASSGPGPGTYGYTF; V: TRBV7-2; D: .; J: TRBJ1-2; size: few
DNA: TGTGCCAGCAGCTTTGGACAGGGGGTGTACGAGCAGTACTTC; CDR3: CASSFGQGVYEQYF; V: TRBV11-2; D: TRBD1; J: TRBJ2-7; size: .
DNA: TGTGCCAGCAGTCTAACACTCCGGACAGGTCGGGGGTACGAGCAGTACTTC; CDR3: CASSLTLRTGRGYEQYF; V: TRBV27; D: .; J: TRBJ2-7; size: .
DNA: TGTGCCAGCAGCTGGAGGACTCGGGGGGATACGCAGTATTTT; CDR3: CASSWRTRGDTQYF; V: TRBV7-2; D: .; J: TRBJ2-3; size: .
DNA: TGTGCCAGCAGAAAACAGGGCTATGGCTACACCTTC; CDR3: CASRKQGYGYTF; V: TRBV9; D: .; J: TRBJ1-2; size: .